The next 11 T cell receptor beta chains were all read from a single sample in a study of cytomegalovirus exposure and HLA in healthy donors. In the PCR, 60 Vbeta and 13 Jbeta primers were used. Assay: immunoSEQ multiplex PCR; the TCRdb copy retains only in-frame clones and omits some. Here the sample spans 150,000 to 200,000 clones, about 77% being singletons. The sequenced sample consisted of PBMCs. The receptors shown here come from a woman aged 30 to 39 in good health and CMV-seropositive.

In this sample, this clone turned up a few times. This chain connects TRBV6-5 to TRBJ2-5, with 7 bases identical to TRBD1. The J call may be incorrect, as the DNA end agrees better with TRBJ2-7. Germline V gene data show CDR1 as MNHEY and CDR2 as SVGAGI. The CDR3 covers 13 residues. The CDR3, as DNA: TGTGCCAGCAGTCAGGGACAGCATTACGAGCAGTACTTC. Protein: CASSQGQHYEQYF.

V gene TRBV5-4 combines with J gene TRBJ2-3; 14 nucleotides agree with TRBD2. V was clipped by 4 bases and J by 4 bases; unmatched bases: 2. The CDR3 runs to 15 residues. Germline V gene sequence: CDR1 SGHNT, CDR2 YYREEE (reference sequence). The CDR3 region has the DNA TGTGCCAGCAGCGGGACTAGCGGGGGCCCAGATACGCAGTATTTT. Its protein is CASSGTSGGPDTQYF. The whole variable domain, remainder taken from reference TRBV5-4 and TRBJ2-3, is ETGVTQSPTHLIKTRGQQVTLRCSSQSGHNTVSWYQQALGQGPQFIFQYYREEENGRGNFPPRFSGLQFPNYSSELNVNALELDDSALYLCASSGTSGGPDTQYFGPGTRLTVL.

This clone has just a few counts. V gene TRBV5-6 combines with J gene TRBJ2-5; 9 bases are shared with TRBD2. Germline CDR1 reads SGHDT; CDR2 reads YYEEEE. V gave up 5 bases and J gave up 5 bases; unmatched junction bases: 13. The CDR3 runs 16 residues. CDR3 bases: TGTGCCAGCAGACCCGATGGCGGGGGGGCCCGGGAGACCCAGTACTTC. Protein: CASRPDGGGARETQYF.

V and J are TRBV18 and TRBJ2-5, with a weak D call TRBD1 (5 bases). Trimming shortened V by 4 bases and J by 1 base, and 10 bases separated the two germline ends. CDR1 and CDR2 from the germline V gene are KGHSH and LQKENI. The CDR3 is 14 amino acids. For the CDR3, the DNA is TGTGCCAGCTCACGTTCGCAGGGCCAAGAGACCCAGTACTTC. Protein sequence: CASSRSQGQETQYF.

This chain links TRBV10-3 with TRBJ2-3; D is uncertain. CDR1 and CDR2 (germline): ENHRY, SYGVKD. The CDR3 is made up of 15 amino acids. Trimming removed 0 bases at V and 4 bases at J, with 11 bases between. CDR3 amino acids: CAISESSPSADTQYF. Written as DNA, the CDR3 is TGTGCCATCAGTGAGTCAAGCCCGAGTGCAGATACGCAGTATTTT.

CDR3 in DNA: TGTGCCAGCAGTGAACCGGGGGTCGAGCAGTACTTC. This sequence encodes CASSEPGVEQYF. The chain links TRBV6-1 to TRBJ2-7; a weak D match, TRBD2 (6 bases). Germline V gives CDR1 MNHNS, CDR2 SASEGT. Trimming pared 2 bases from V and 6 bases from J, leaving 8 bases between. The CDR3 is made up of 12 amino acids.

This chain uses TRBV30 with TRBJ2-7; 8 bases line up with TRBD1. After removal of 5 bases from V and 7 bases from J, the junction contained 7 bases not matched to a gene. The CDR3 has 12 amino acids. The germline CDR1 and CDR2 sequences are GTSNPN and SVGIG (reference sequence). The CDR3 reads CAWGQGGGEQYF. As DNA, the CDR3 is TGTGCCTGGGGACAGGGCGGTGGGGAGCAGTACTTC.

The rearrangement joins TRBV19 to TRBJ1-4; maybe TRBD1 (5 bases). CDR1 LNHDA and CDR2 SQIVND come from the germline V gene (reference sequence). V was shortened by 5 bases and J by 7 bases, with 14 bases between the two germline ends. This CDR3 contains 14 residues. CDR3 nucleotide sequence: TGTGCCAGTAGTCGGGGGGATGGAGGTGAAAAACTGTTTTTT. It translates to CASSRGDGGEKLFF.

The V call is TRBV7-2, the J call TRBJ2-3; a possible D gene is TRBD2 (6 bases). The CDR3 length is 15 residues. Trimming removed 3 bases from V and 1 base from J, with 11 bases in between. Germline V CDR1 and CDR2: SGHTA, FQGNSA. The CDR3 DNA follows: TGTGCCAGCAGCTTTGGAGGGAGTCGCACAGATACGCAGTATTTT. Protein product: CASSFGGSRTDTQYF.

V and J are TRBV14 and TRBJ2-7; TRBD1 matches at 9 bases. CDR1 and CDR2 (germline): SGHDN, FVKESK. Germline trimming cut 1 base from V and 3 bases from J; bases unmatched to any gene: 4. This CDR3 region has 15 residues. The CDR3 region has the DNA TGTGCCAGCAGCCAAGGGGGGACAGGGAACTACGAGCAGTACTTC. This sequence encodes CASSQGGTGNYEQYF. The full variable domain, its missing parts supplied by reference TRBV14 and TRBJ2-7, is EAGVTQFPSHSVIEKGQTVTLRCDPISGHDNLYWYRRVMGKEIKFLLHFVKESKQDESGMPNNRFLAERTGGTYSTLKVQPAELEDSGVYFCASSQGGTGNYEQYFGPGTRLTVT.

The chain joins TRBV5-1 to TRBJ1-2; D is unclear. V was trimmed by 0 bases and J by 3 bases, leaving 18 bases between them. The CDR3 loop spans 17 amino acids. Per germline, CDR1 SGHRS and CDR2 YFSETQ. CDR3 nucleotide sequence: TGCGCCAGCAGCTTGGTCGGCAGGTTGCCCCGCTACTATGGCTACACCTTC. It is translated as CASSLVGRLPRYYGYTF.